This note documents a single T cell receptor beta chain sequence. The donors, healthy adults who were HIV-negative, had experienced no recent acute infections or vaccinations. Researchers partitioned CD4+ cells into CD45RA+ naive and CD45RA-negative memory subsets. This CDR3 has 16 residues. Germline loops: CDR1 SGHDT, CDR2 YYEEEE. V gave up 1 base and J gave up 4 bases, with 18 bases separating them. These data are taken from a study of shared clonotypes between healthy human individuals. Study overall: Aged between 18 and 49, the donors were two women and three men.

TCRdb's copy holds only in-frame clones and misses some; the assay was immunoSEQ multiplex PCR. The table records roughly 1,600,000 clones, approximately 98.5% of them present only once. This sequence joins TRBV5-6 and TRBJ2-7; maybe TRBD2 (6 bases). The receptor was isolated from a man aged 25-40 years in good health. Sequencing used naive CD4+ T cells sorted from blood. Sample subset: CD45RA+ positively selected. The CDR3 sequence: CASSLSSGLRLYEQYF. CDR3 nucleotides: TGTGCCAGCAGCTTGAGTAGCGGCCTACGGCTATACGAGCAGTACTTC.